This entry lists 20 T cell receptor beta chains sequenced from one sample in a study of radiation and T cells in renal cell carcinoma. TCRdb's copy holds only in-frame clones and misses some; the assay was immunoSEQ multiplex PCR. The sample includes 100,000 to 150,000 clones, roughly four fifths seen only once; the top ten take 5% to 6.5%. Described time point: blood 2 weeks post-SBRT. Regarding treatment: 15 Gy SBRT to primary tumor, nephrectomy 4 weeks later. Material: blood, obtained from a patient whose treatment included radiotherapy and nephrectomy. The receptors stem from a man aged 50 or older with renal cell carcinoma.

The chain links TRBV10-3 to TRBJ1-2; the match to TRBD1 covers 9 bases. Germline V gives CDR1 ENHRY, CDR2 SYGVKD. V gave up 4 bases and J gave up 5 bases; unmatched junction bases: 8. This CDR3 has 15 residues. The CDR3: CAISGGQGSVYGYTF. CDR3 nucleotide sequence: TGTGCCATCAGTGGAGGACAGGGGTCGGTTTATGGCTACACCTTC.

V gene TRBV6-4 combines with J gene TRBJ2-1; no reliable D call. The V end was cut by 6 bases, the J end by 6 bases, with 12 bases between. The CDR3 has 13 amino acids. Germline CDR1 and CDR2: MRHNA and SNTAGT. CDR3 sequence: CASRKDETNEQFF. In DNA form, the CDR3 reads TGTGCCAGCAGAAAGGACGAAACCAATGAGCAGTTCTTC.

The CDR3 sequence is CASSRQGLGGANVLTF. CDR3 sequence (DNA): TGTGCCAGTAGTCGACAGGGGCTGGGTGGGGCCAACGTCCTGACTTTC. The V gene is TRBV19, the J gene TRBJ2-6, with TRBD1 identical over 8 bases. The germline V gene has CDR1 LNHDA and CDR2 SQIVND (reference sequence). Trimming removed 5 bases from V and 3 bases from J; junction bases left unmatched: 6. The CDR3 totals 16 residues.

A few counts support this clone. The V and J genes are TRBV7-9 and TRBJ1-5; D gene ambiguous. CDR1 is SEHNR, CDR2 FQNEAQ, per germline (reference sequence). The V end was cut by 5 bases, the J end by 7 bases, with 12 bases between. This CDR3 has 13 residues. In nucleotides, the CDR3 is TGTGCCAGCAGCGACGACCCCGACCAGCCCCAGCATTTT. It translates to CASSDDPDQPQHF.

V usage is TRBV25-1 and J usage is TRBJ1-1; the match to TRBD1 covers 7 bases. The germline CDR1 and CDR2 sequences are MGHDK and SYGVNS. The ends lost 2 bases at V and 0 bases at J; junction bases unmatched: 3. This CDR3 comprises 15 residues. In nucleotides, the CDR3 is TGTGCCAGCAGTGAACCGACAGGGATGAACACTGAAGCTTTCTTT. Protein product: CASSEPTGMNTEAFF.

CDR3 sequence: CASSPTGQGTNEQYF. DNA of the CDR3: TGCGCCAGCAGCCCGACGGGACAGGGAACCAACGAGCAGTACTTC. The J gene is TRBJ2-7, the V gene TRBV5-1, with 9 bases aligning to TRBD1. The CDR3 is 15 residues long. V shed 4 bases, J shed 5 bases, and the junction held 10 bases outside the gene matches. Germline V gene lookup returns CDR1 SGHRS and CDR2 YFSETQ.

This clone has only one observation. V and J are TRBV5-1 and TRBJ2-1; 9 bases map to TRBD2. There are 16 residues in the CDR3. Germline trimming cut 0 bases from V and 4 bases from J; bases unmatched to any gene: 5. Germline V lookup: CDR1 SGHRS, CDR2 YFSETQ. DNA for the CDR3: TGCGCCAGCAGCTTGGTGGCTAGCGGGACATACAATGAGCAGTTCTTC. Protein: CASSLVASGTYNEQFF.

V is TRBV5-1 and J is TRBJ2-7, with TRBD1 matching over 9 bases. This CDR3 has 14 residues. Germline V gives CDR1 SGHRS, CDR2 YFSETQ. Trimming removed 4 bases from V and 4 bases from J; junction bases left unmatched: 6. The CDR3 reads CASSPGQGQYEQYF. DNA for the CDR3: TGCGCCAGCAGCCCGGGACAGGGACAATACGAGCAGTACTTC. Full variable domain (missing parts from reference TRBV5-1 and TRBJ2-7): KAGVTQTPRYLIKTRGQQVTLSCSPISGHRSVSWYQQTPGQGLQFLFEYFSETQRNKGNFPGRFSGRQFSNSRSEMNVSTLELGDSALYLCASSPGQGQYEQYFGPGTRLTVT.

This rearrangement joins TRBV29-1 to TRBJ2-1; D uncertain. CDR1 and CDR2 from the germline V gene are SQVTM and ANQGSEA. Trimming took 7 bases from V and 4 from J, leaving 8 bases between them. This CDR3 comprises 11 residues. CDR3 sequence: CSDRSYNEQFF. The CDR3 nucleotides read TGCAGCGACCGCAGTTACAATGAGCAGTTCTTC.

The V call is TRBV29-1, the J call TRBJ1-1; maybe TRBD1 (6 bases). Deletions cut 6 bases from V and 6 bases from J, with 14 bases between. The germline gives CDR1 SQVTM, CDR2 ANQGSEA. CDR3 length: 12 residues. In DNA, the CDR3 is TGCAGCGTCGAAATTGACAGGTCTGAAGCTTTCTTT. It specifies CSVEIDRSEAFF.

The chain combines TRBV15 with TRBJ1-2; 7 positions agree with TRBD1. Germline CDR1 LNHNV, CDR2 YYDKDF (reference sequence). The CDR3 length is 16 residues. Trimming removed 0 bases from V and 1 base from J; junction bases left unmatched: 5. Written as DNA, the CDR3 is TGTGCCACCAGCAGAGACACAGGGGCCCTTAACTATGGCTACACCTTC. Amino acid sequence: CATSRDTGALNYGYTF.

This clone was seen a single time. The DNA for the CDR3 is TGTGCCAGCAGCTCGGAAACTAGCGGGGGAAAAGAGACCCAGTACTTC. Its protein is CASSSETSGGKETQYF. This chain connects TRBV5-4 to TRBJ2-5; 11 bases line up with TRBD2. Looked up from germline, CDR1 is SGHNT and CDR2 is YYREEE (reference sequence). V gave up 3 bases and J gave up 3 bases; unmatched junction bases: 7. This CDR3 comprises 16 residues.

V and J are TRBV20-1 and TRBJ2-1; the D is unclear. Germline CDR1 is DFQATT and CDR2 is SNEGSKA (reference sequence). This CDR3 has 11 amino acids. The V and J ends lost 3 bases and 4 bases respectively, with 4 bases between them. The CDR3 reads CSASVYNEQFF. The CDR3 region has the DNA TGCAGTGCTAGCGTATACAATGAGCAGTTCTTC.

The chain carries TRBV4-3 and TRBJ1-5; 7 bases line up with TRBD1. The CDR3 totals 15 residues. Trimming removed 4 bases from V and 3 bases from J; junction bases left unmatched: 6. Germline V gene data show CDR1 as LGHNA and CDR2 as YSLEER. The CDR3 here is CASSLRQGDNQPQHF. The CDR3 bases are TGCGCCAGCAGCCTTAGACAGGGCGACAATCAGCCCCAGCATTTT.

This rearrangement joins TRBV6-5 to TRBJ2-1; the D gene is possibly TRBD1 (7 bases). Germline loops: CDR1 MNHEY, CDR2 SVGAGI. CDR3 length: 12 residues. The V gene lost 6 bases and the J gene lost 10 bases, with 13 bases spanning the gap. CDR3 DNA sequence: TGTGCCAGCAGCGGAGGGGGCAGGGAGCAGTTCTTC. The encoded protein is CASSGGGREQFF.

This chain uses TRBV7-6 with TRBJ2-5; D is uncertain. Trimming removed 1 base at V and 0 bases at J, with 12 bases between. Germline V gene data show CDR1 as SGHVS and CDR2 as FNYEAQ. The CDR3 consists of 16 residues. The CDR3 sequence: CASSLGVLIHQETQYF. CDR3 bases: TGTGCCAGCAGCTTAGGTGTGTTGATCCACCAAGAGACCCAGTACTTC.

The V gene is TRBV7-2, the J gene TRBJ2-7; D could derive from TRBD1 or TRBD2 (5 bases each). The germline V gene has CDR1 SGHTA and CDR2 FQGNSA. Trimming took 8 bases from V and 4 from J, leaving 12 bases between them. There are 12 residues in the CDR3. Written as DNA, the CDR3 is TGTGCCAGCGGGACGGATAGTTACGAGCAGTACTTC. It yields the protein CASGTDSYEQYF.

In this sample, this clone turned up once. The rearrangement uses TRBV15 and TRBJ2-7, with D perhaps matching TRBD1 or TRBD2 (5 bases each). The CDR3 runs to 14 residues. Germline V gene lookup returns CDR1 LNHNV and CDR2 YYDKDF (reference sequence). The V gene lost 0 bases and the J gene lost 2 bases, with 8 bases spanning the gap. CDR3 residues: CATSRDPGPYEQYF. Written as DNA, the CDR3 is TGTGCCACCAGCAGAGATCCGGGACCCTACGAGCAGTACTTC.

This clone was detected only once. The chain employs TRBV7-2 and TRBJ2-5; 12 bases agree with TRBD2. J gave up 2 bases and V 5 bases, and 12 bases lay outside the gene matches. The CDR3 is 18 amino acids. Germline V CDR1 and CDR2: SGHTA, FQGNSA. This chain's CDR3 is CASSTSGWTSGNQETQYF. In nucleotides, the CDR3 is TGTGCCAGCAGCACGAGTGGTTGGACTAGCGGGAATCAAGAGACCCAGTACTTC.

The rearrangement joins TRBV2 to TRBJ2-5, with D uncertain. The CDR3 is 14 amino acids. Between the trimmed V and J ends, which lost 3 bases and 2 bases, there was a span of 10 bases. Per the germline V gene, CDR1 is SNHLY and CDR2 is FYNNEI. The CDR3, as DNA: TGTGCCAGCAGTGATGGGCGGCTACAAGAGACCCAGTACTTC. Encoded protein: CASSDGRLQETQYF.